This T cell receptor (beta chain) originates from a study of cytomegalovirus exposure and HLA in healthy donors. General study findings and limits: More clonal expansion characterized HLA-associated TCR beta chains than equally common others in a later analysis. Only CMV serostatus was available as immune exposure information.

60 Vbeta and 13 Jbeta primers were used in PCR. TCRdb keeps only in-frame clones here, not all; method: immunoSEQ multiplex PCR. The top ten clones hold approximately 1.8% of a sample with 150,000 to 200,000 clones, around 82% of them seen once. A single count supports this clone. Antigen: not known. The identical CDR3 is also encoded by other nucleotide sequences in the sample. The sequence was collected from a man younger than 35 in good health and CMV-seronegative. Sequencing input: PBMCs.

DNA of the CDR3: TGTGCCAGCAGCTTGAGAGTCTACGAGCAGTACTTC. Amino acid sequence: CASSLRVYEQYF. V and J are TRBV5-6 and TRBJ2-7; D gene uncertain. Between the trimmed V and J ends, which lost 1 base and 3 bases, there was a span of 5 bases. The CDR3 loop spans 12 amino acids. CDR1 and CDR2 from the germline V gene are SGHDT and YYEEEE. Complete variable domain (other parts from reference TRBV5-6 and TRBJ2-7): DAGVTQSPTHLIKTRGQQVTLRCSPKSGHDTVSWYQQALGQGPQFIFQYYEEEERQRGNFPDRFSGHQFPNYSSELNVNALLLGDSALYLCASSLRVYEQYFGPGTRLTVT.